This TCR beta chain was retrieved from a study of T-cell memory formation after mild COVID-19. TCRdb reanalysed the 5' RACE reads using MiXCR and keeps one entry per CDR3 protein. Of 450,000 to 650,000 distinct CDR3 sequences in the sample, roughly 21% were seen once. Sequencing was done on a sample of PBMCs or a T cell subset sorted from them (not recorded which). The TCR originated in an adult woman who had mild COVID-19 (a few samples of this study predate the infection). Cell type and time point are not known.

CDR3 sequence (DNA): TGCAGCGTTGAAGATCGGGCCCTATCGGGAGCTAACTATGGCTACACCTTC. Translation gives CSVEDRALSGANYGYTF. The chain uses TRBV29-1 and TRBJ1-2; D call uncertain. CDR1 SQVTM and CDR2 ANQGSEA come from the germline V gene. The CDR3 runs 17 residues. The V end was cut by 0 bases, the J end by 0 bases, with 17 bases between.